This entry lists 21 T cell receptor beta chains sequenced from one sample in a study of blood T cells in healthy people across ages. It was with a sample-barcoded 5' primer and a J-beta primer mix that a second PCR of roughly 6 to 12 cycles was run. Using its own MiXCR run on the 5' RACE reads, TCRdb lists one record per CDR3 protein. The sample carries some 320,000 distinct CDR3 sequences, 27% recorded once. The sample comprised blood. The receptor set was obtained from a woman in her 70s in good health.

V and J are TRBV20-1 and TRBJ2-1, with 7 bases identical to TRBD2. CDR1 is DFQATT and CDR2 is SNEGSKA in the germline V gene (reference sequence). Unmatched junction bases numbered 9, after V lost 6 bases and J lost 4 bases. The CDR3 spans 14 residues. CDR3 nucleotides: TGCAGTGCCCCCCGACTAGCAGCGTACAATGAGCAGTTCTTC. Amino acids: CSAPRLAAYNEQFF.

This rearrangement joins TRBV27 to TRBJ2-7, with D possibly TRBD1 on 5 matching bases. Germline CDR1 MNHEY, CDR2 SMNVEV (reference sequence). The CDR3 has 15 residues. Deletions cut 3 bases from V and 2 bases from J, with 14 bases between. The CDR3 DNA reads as TGTGCCAGCAGTTTCAGGGTGTTCGCGCCCTACGAGCAGTACTTC. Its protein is CASSFRVFAPYEQYF.

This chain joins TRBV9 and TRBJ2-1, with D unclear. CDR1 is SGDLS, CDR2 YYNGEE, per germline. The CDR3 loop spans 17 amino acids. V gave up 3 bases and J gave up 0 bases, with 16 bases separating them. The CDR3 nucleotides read TGTGCCAGCAGCGCCATAGGTGGGATCCACTCCTACAATGAGCAGTTCTTC. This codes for CASSAIGGIHSYNEQFF.

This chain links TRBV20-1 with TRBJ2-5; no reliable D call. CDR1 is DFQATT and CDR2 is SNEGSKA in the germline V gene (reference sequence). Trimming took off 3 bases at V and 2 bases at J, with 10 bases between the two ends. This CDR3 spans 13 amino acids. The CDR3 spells CSASFGSQETQYF. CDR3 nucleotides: TGCAGTGCTAGCTTTGGCTCGCAAGAGACCCAGTACTTC.

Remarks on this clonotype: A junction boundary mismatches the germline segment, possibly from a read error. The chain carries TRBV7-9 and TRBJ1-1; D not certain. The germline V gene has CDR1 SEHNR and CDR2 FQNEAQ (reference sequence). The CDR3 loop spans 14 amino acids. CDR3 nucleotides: TGTGCCAGCAGCCTAGCACGGGGTTGGACTGAAGCTTTCTTT. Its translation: CASSLARGWTEAFF.

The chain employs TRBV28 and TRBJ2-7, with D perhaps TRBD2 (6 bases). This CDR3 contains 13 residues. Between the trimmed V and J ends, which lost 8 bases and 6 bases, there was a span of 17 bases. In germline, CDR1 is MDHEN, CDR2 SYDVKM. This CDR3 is CASSKRNGGEQYF. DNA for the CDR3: TGTGCCAGCTCAAAGAGAAACGGGGGCGAGCAGTACTTC.

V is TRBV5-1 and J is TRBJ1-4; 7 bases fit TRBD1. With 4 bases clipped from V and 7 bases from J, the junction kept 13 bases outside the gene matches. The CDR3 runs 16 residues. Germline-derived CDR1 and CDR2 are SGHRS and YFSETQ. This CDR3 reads CASSKATGAIGEKLFF. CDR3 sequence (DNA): TGCGCCAGCAGCAAAGCTACAGGGGCGATTGGTGAAAAACTGTTTTTT.

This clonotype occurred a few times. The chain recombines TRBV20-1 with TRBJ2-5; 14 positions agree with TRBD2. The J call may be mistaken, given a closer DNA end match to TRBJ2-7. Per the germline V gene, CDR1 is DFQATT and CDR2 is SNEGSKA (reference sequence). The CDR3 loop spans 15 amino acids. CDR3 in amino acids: CSAAGTSGSSIEQYF. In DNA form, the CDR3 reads TGCAGTGCAGCTGGGACTAGCGGGAGCTCCATCGAGCAGTACTTC.

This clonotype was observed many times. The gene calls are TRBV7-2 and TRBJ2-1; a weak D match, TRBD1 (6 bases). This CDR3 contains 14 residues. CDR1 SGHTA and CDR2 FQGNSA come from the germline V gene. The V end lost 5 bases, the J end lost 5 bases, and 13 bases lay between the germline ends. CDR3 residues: CASSHGTTNNEQFF. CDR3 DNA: TGTGCCAGCAGCCACGGGACAACCAACAATGAGCAGTTCTTC. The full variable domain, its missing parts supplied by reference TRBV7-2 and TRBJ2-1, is GAGVSQSPSNKVTEKGKDVELRCDPISGHTALYWYRQSLGQGLEFLIYFQGNSAPDKSGLPSDRFSAERTGGSVSTLTIQRTQQEDSAVYLCASSHGTTNNEQFFGPGTRLTVL.

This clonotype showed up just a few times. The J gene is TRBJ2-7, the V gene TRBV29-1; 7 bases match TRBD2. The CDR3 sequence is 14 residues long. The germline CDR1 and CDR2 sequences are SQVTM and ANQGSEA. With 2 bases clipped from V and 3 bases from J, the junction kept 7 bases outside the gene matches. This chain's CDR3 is CSVELRGRDYEQYF. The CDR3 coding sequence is TGCAGCGTTGAATTACGAGGGAGGGACTACGAGCAGTACTTC.

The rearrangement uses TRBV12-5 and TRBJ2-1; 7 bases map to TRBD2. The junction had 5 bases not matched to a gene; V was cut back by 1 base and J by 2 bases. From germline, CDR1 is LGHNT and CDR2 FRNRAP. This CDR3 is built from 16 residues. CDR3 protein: CASGLAQGGPYNEQFF. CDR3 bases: TGTGCTAGTGGTTTGGCTCAGGGAGGGCCCTACAATGAGCAGTTCTTC.

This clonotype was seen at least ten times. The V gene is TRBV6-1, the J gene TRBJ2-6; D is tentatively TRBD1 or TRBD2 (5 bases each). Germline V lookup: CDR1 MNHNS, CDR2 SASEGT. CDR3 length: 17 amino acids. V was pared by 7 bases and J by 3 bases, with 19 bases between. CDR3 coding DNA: TGTGCCAGCAAGATACAGGTGGGAGTAGGTGGGGCCAACGTCCTGACTTTC. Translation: CASKIQVGVGGANVLTF.

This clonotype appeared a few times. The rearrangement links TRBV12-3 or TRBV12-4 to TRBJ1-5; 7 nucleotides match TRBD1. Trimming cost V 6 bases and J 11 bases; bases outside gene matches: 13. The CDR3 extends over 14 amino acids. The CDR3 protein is CASSRTELQGSQHF. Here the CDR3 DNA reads TGTGCCAGCAGCCGGACGGAGCTACAGGGGTCCCAGCATTTT.

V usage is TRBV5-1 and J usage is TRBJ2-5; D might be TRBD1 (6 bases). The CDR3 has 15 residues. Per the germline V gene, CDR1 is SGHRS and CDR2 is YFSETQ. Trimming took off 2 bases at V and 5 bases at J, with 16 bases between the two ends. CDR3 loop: CASSLIAGAPETQYF. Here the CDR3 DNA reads TGCGCCAGCAGCTTAATAGCAGGGGCTCCGGAGACCCAGTACTTC.

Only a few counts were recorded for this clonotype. CDR3 residues: CASTWDRGNEQFF. CDR3 nucleotide sequence: TGTGCCAGCACTTGGGACAGGGGAAATGAGCAGTTCTTC. The rearrangement joins TRBV6-1 to TRBJ2-1; 10 nucleotides align to TRBD1. Germline lookup yields CDR1 MNHNS and CDR2 SASEGT. CDR3 length: 13 amino acids. Germline trimming cut 7 bases from V and 7 bases from J; bases unmatched to any gene: 4.

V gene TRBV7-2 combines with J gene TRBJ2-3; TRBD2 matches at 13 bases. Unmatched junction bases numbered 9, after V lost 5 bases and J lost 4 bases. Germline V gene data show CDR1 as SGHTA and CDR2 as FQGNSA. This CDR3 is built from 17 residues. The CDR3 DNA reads TGTGCCAGCAGCCGACCCGGACTAGCGGGAGTGTCAGATACGCAGTATTTT. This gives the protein CASSRPGLAGVSDTQYF.

CDR3 protein: CASSLTVLGRGRTDTQYF. The CDR3 DNA is TGTGCCAGCAGCTTAACCGTTCTTGGTCGAGGGCGCACAGATACGCAGTATTTT. V and J are TRBV7-3 and TRBJ2-3, with D tentatively TRBD2 (5 bases). The CDR3 covers 18 residues. The V and J ends lost 0 bases and 1 base respectively, with 17 bases between them. Germline V gives CDR1 SGHTA, CDR2 FQGTGA.

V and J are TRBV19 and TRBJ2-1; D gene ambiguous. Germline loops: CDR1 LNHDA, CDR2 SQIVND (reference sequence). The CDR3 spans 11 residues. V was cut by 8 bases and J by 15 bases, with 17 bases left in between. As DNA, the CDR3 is TGTGCCAGTCGGTGGTCAGGCGTTCGGTTCTTC. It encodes CASRWSGVRFF.

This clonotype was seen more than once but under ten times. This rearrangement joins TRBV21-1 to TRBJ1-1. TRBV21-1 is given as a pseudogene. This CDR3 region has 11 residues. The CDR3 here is CASSPSARAFF. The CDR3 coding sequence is TGTGCCAGCAGCCCATCGGCCCGTGCTTTCTTT.

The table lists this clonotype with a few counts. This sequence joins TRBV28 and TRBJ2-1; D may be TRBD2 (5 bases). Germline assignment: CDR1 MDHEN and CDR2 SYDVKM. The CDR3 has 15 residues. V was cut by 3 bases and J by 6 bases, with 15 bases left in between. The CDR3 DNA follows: TGTGCCAGCAGTTTCCCGGCTAGAGGAGGCAATGAGCAGTTCTTC. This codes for CASSFPARGGNEQFF.

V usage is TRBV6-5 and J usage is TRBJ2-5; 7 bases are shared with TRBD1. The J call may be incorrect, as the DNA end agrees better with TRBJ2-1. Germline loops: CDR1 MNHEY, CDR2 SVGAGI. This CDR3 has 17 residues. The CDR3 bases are TGTGCCAGCAGTTACACCCTGACAGGGAATCTGTACAATGAGCAGTTCTTC. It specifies CASSYTLTGNLYNEQFF.